This T cell receptor beta chain derives from a study of graft-versus-host responses after intestinal transplantation. Overall study: Transplant types were multivisceral, liver-intestinal, or isolated intestinal. All of the recipients had induction that used anti-thymocyte globulin, then tacrolimus and steroids for two to four years.

Measured with immunoSEQ multiplex PCR; TCRdb has only the in-frame clones, and not every one. The profile shows over 20,000 clones, around 92% of them singletons. As for this clone: The antigen is not known.

General observations from the study: Early post-transplant HvG declines were associated with peak circulating GvH clone levels.

Looked up from germline, CDR1 is LNHNV and CDR2 is YYDKDF (reference sequence). Trimming cost V 0 bases and J 6 bases, with 6 bases left between them. The CDR3 runs 13 residues. The starting material was PBMCs, obtained roughly 260 days after intestinal transplant. This chain joins TRBV15 and TRBJ1-5; no reliable D call. The TCR was taken from a human patient who received an intestinal transplant, so some T cells may come from the graft donor. CDR3 loop: CATSRDLSQPQHF. The DNA for the CDR3 is TGTGCCACCAGCAGAGATTTAAGTCAGCCCCAGCATTTT.